The present entry profiles one TCR beta chain with its context. These data come from a study of blood T cell repertoires in COVID-19. Whole-study context: COVID-19 samples, acute and convalescent, were from the United States, Italy and Spain. PBMCs, B-cell-depleted T cells, or T cells provided the cDNA or gDNA that made up the material.

CDR3 length: 19 residues. The germline V gene encodes CDR1 MNHEY and CDR2 SMNVEV (reference sequence). Trimming at V came to 3 bases and at J to 0 bases, leaving 7 bases not matched to a gene. In the original analysis: Cell counts per sample came from amplifying reference gene primers. The protocol was immunoSEQ multiplex PCR, while the TCRdb copy is restricted to in-frame clones and leaves out a portion. The DNA was the basis for D and trimming; V, J and clone size are from that table. The table records under 250,000 clones, around 80% of them present only once. Material: peripheral blood. This sequence was found in a human donor in a cohort sampled during active COVID-19. The chain has TRBV27 and TRBJ2-1; 14 nucleotides line up with TRBD2. The CDR3 loop reads CASSFRRGTSGGSYNEQFF. DNA for the CDR3: TGTGCCAGCAGTTTTCGTAGGGGGACTAGCGGGGGCTCCTACAATGAGCAGTTCTTC.